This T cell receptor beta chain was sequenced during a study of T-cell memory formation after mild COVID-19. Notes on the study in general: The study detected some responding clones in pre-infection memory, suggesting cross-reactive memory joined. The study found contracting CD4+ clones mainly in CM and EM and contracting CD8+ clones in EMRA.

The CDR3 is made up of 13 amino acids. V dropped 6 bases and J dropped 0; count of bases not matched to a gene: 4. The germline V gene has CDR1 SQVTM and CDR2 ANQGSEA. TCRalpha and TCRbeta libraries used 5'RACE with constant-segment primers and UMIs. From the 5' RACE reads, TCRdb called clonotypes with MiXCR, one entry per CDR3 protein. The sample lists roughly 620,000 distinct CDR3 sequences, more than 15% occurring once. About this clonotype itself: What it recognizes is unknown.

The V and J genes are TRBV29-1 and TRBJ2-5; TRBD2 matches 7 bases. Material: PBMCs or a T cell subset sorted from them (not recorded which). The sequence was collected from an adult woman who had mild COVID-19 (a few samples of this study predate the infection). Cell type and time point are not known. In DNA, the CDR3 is TGCAGCGTGCGGCGGGGGTACCAAGAGACCCAGTACTTC. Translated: CSVRRGYQETQYF.